The entry below gives a single TCR beta chain sequence along with its context. Grouping used clinical history reported by participants in a survey and questionnaire. This sample is part of a study of blood T cell repertoires in COVID-19. At the level of the study: PBMCs, B-cell-depleted T cells, or T cells were the source of the cDNA or gDNA that made up the material.

Per the original methods: Reference gene primer amplification yielded estimated nucleated cell counts. Measured with immunoSEQ multiplex PCR; TCRdb has only the in-frame clones, and not every one. D and trimming come from the DNA, and the V and J calls and clone size come from that table. The sample lists some 250,000 clones; 80% to 90% were seen once. The sample consisted of PBMCs or T cells enriched from blood (not recorded which). The sequence came from a woman aged 45-60 years who had recovered from COVID-19.

The CDR3 DNA sequence: TGTGCCAGCAGTTTTTTTAGGGGAAATCAGCCCCAGCATTTT. It specifies CASSFFRGNQPQHF. V gene TRBV28 combines with J gene TRBJ1-5, with D perhaps matching TRBD1 (5 bases). The ends were cut back, 3 bases at V and 4 bases at J, with 10 bases in the middle. This CDR3 has 14 amino acids. Germline CDR1 is MDHEN and CDR2 is SYDVKM.